The next 5 T cell receptor beta chains were all read from a single sample in a study of T cells in Graves' hyperthyroidism and ophthalmopathy. Researchers amplified the TCR beta CDR3 regions from RNA transcripts. Primed by the HTBI set, a first-round RT-PCR was run on the TCR CDR3. MiXCR was run by TCRdb on the multiplex PCR reads, yielding one entry per CDR3 protein. This repertoire shows about 250,000 distinct CDR3 sequences, about 24% found once; its top ten account for roughly 40%. The sample comprised blood. These receptors were taken from a woman in her 40s with Graves' ophthalmopathy.

This clonotype showed up many times. The V call is TRBV12-3 or TRBV12-4, the J call TRBJ1-6; tentatively, D is TRBD1 (6 bases). The CDR3 is 17 amino acids. V was pared by 2 bases and J by 1 base, with 12 bases between. CDR3 in amino acids: CASSLRGGGSYNSPLHF. The CDR3 bases are TGTGCCAGCAGTTTAAGAGGGGGAGGGTCCTATAATTCACCCCTCCACTTT.

This clonotype was detected ten times or more. The chain links TRBV9 to TRBJ2-6; weak D call: TRBD1 (6 bases). Trimming removed 1 base at V and 1 base at J, with 12 bases between. Germline V gene data show CDR1 as SGDLS and CDR2 as YYNGEE. This CDR3 has 17 amino acids. This chain's CDR3 is CASSVPRGPSGANVLTF. In DNA form, the CDR3 reads TGTGCCAGCAGCGTACCCAGGGGACCGTCTGGGGCCAACGTCCTGACTTTC.

This clonotype was observed a handful of times. V gene TRBV29-1 combines with J gene TRBJ2-2; D possibly uses TRBD1 or TRBD2 (6 bases each). Germline V gene data show CDR1 as SQVTM and CDR2 as ANQGSEA. Between the trimmed V and J ends, which lost 6 bases and 1 base, there was a span of 15 bases. There are 15 residues in the CDR3. The chain's CDR3 is CSVALGGRNTGELFF. CDR3 bases: TGCAGCGTCGCCCTAGGGGGGAGGAACACCGGGGAGCTGTTTTTT.

The V call is TRBV28, the J call TRBJ2-7; D remains ambiguous. CDR3 length: 12 amino acids. The V end was cut by 6 bases, the J end by 4 bases, with 10 bases between. Germline lookup yields CDR1 MDHEN and CDR2 SYDVKM. The DNA for the CDR3 is TGTGCCAGCAGCCCGAGACAATACGAGCAGTACTTC. Amino acid sequence: CASSPRQYEQYF.

This clonotype showed up many times. The chain combines TRBV28 with TRBJ2-5; D is uncertain. CDR3 length: 12 amino acids. Trimming took off 6 bases at V and 9 bases at J, with 14 bases between the two ends. The germline gives CDR1 MDHEN, CDR2 SYDVKM. This CDR3 reads CASSPPVRAQYF. The DNA for the CDR3 is TGTGCCAGCAGCCCCCCTGTAAGGGCCCAGTACTTC.